The T cell receptor (beta chain) described here comes from a study of blood T cell repertoires in COVID-19. Study details: From the United States, Italy and Spain came samples of acute and convalescent COVID-19. In each case, the material was cDNA or gDNA derived from T cells, B-cell-depleted T cells, or PBMCs.

Germline V CDR1 and CDR2: MNHEY, SVGAGI. The CDR3 contains 16 residues. J lost 4 bases, V lost 1 base, and 5 bases had no gene match. Profiling relied on immunoSEQ multiplex PCR, and the TCRdb table lists in-frame clones only, not all of them. The table shows a few hundred thousand clones, with under 90% occurring only once. The genes are TRBV6-5 and TRBJ2-5, with 11 nucleotides matching TRBD2. Sequencing was done on a sample of peripheral blood. This receptor was identified in a woman of 80 years or more with acute or convalescent COVID-19. CDR3 amino acids: CASSYLTSGERETQYF. CDR3 nucleotides: TGTGCCAGCAGTTACTTGACTAGCGGGGAACGAGAGACCCAGTACTTC.